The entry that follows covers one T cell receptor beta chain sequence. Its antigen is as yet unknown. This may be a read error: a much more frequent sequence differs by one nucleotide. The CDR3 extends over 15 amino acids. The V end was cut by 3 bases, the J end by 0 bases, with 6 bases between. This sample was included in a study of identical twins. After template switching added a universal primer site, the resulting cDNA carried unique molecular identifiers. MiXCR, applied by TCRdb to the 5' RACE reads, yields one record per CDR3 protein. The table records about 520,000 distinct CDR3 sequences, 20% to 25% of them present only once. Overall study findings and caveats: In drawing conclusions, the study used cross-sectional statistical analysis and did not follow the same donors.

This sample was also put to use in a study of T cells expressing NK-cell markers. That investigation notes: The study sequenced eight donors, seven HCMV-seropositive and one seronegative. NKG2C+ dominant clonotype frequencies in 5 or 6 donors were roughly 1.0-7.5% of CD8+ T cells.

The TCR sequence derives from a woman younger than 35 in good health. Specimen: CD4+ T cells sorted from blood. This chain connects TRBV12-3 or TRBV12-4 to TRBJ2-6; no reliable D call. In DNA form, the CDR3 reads TGTGCCAGCAGTTTTTGGAGCTCTGGGGCCAACGTCCTGACTTTC. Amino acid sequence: CASSFWSSGANVLTF.